This TCR beta chain appears in the sequencing data of a study of beta chain features in type 1 diabetes. Study as a whole: Healthy donors resembled patients in age, gender and cell yields. The number of sorted cells examined across all samples was some 98,000,000. Whole-study results and caveats: Type 1 diabetes patients showed a moderate but significant shortening of TCRB CDR3s in all four CD4+ subsets.

V was trimmed by 6 bases and J by 2 bases, leaving 9 bases between them. There are 13 residues in the CDR3. The V gene's germline CDR1 is MNHEY and CDR2 SVGAGI. For this clone: As yet, its antigen is unknown.

All of the isolated RNA was reverse transcribed, so expressed TCRB transcripts were sequenced. Deep immunoSEQ sequencing covered naive, central memory and regulatory T cell samples. The assay was immunoSEQ multiplex PCR, and TCRdb's table has in-frame clones only and misses some. The sample holds roughly 370,000 clones, roughly 13% seen once. This TCR came from a man aged 25-45 years in good health. The source material was naive CD4+ T cells from blood. This chain links TRBV6-5 with TRBJ2-3; D is unclear. CDR3 in amino acids: CASRDGFTDTQYF. The CDR3 coding sequence is TGTGCCAGCAGGGACGGATTCACAGATACGCAGTATTTT.